These 24 T cell receptor beta chains came from one sample sequenced in a study of CD8+CD57+ T cells in acquired aplastic anemia (dated by TCRdb to the late 2010s). Expansion of CD8+CD57+ cells had been shown by flow cytometry in the patients chosen for sequencing. The instrument was an Illumina HiSeq 2000. Genomic DNA was used as template for profiling of TCR beta VDJ combinations and CDR3 sequences. TCRdb redid the processing of the public reads, applying fastp at Q25 and MiXCR, and retained in-frame beta chains. CDR3 protein duplicates are merged, each entry listing the most common genes and DNA. The sample records 250,000 to 300,000 distinct CDR3 sequences, 56% of which are singletons. The ten most abundant clones make up roughly 1.2% of the sample. The sequencing input was sorted CD4+, CD8+, or CD8+CD57+ T cells (not recorded which) from PBMCs. All receptors come from a human donor with aplastic anemia.

This clonotype was found many times. V and J are TRBV10-1 and TRBJ2-1, with TRBD2 matching over 16 bases. The CDR3 covers 20 residues. Germline CDR1 and CDR2: WNHNN and SYGVQD (reference sequence). V trimming: 5 bases; J trimming: 5 bases; junction bases outside the gene matches: 15. The CDR3 nucleotides are TGCGCCAGCAGTCCTTACCCGGGACTAGCGGGAGGGCCCCAACACAATGAGCAGTTCTTC. Its protein is CASSPYPGLAGGPQHNEQFF.

The chain couples TRBV2 to TRBJ1-2, with TRBD1 identical over 9 bases. The junction had 7 bases not matched to a gene; V was cut back by 4 bases and J by 4 bases. This CDR3 has 15 residues. The germline CDR1 and CDR2 sequences are SNHLY and FYNNEI. As DNA, the CDR3 is TGTGCCAGCAGTGCGACAGGGGGGATCGGCTATGGCTACACCTTC. Translation gives CASSATGGIGYGYTF.

This clonotype was picked up many times. The V and J genes are TRBV7-9 and TRBJ2-3, with 14 nucleotides matching TRBD2. V lost 4 bases and J lost 3; bases outside the gene matches: 6. The germline CDR1 and CDR2 sequences are SEHNR and FQNEAQ (reference sequence). The CDR3 runs 17 residues. CDR3 bases: TGTGCCAGCAGCTGGAGACTAGCGGGAGGGCCAACAGATACGCAGTATTTT. This codes for CASSWRLAGGPTDTQYF. Drawing the rest from reference TRBV7-9 and TRBJ2-3, the complete variable domain is DTGVSQNPRHKITKRGQNVTFRCDPISEHNRLYWYRQTLGQGPEFLTYFQNEAQLEKSRLLSDRFSAERPKGSFSTLEIQRTEQGDSAMYLCASSWRLAGGPTDTQYFGPGTRLTVL.

The gene calls are TRBV6-6 and TRBJ1-4, with unresolved D. V was trimmed by 2 bases and J by 4 bases, leaving 5 bases between them. CDR3 length: 13 residues. The germline gives CDR1 MNHNY, CDR2 SVGAGI (reference sequence). CDR3 DNA sequence: TGTGCCAGCAGTTACGCGGATAATGAAAAACTGTTTTTT. Translating it yields CASSYADNEKLFF.

This sequence joins TRBV7-9 and TRBJ1-3; TRBD1 might be the D (5 bases). The CDR3 has 15 amino acids. The ends were cut back, 5 bases at V and 3 bases at J, with 14 bases in the middle. Per the germline V gene, CDR1 is SEHNR and CDR2 is FQNEAQ (reference sequence). CDR3 protein: CASSPKVRVGNTIYF. In nucleotides, the CDR3 is TGTGCCAGCAGCCCGAAGGTCAGGGTTGGAAACACCATATATTTT.

The chain employs TRBV20-1 and TRBJ1-1, with no clear D. The ends were cut back, 5 bases at V and 2 bases at J, with 9 bases in the middle. The germline V gene encodes CDR1 DFQATT and CDR2 SNEGSKA (reference sequence). This CDR3 region has 12 residues. The CDR3 DNA reads as TGCAGTGCTCCCAAAACCAACACTGAAGCTTTCTTT. Its translation: CSAPKTNTEAFF.

With respect to this clonotype: With a much larger clone just one base away, this may be a read error. V gene TRBV6-1 combines with J gene TRBJ2-3; D is undetermined. The ends were cut back, 5 bases at V and 2 bases at J, with 14 bases in the middle. The V gene's germline CDR1 is MNHNS and CDR2 SASEGT. The CDR3 extends over 15 amino acids. The CDR3, as DNA: TGTGCCAGCAGTTATGTAAGCAGGAACACAGATACGCAGTATTTT. Its protein is CASSYVSRNTDTQYF.

V is TRBV7-9 and J is TRBJ2-3; 9 positions match TRBD2. The CDR3 spans 18 residues. Looked up from germline, CDR1 is SEHNR and CDR2 is FQNEAQ (reference sequence). The V segment lost 1 base and the J segment 11 bases; nucleotides outside the gene matches: 19. CDR3 nucleotide sequence: TGTGCCAGCAGCTTAGGGGATAGGGGACTAGCAGAGTTGAATGAGCAGTATTTT. As protein: CASSLGDRGLAELNEQYF. Complete variable domain (other parts from reference TRBV7-9 and TRBJ2-3): DTGVSQNPRHKITKRGQNVTFRCDPISEHNRLYWYRQTLGQGPEFLTYFQNEAQLEKSRLLSDRFSAERPKGSFSTLEIQRTEQGDSAMYLCASSLGDRGLAELNEQYFGPGTRLTVL.

V is TRBV5-6 and J is TRBJ2-1; 12 bases fit TRBD1. Losses at the gene ends were 4 bases for V and 9 bases for J; bases not matched to a gene: 8. The CDR3 runs 15 residues. Germline loops: CDR1 SGHDT, CDR2 YYEEEE. CDR3 nucleotides: TGTGCCAGCAGCAACCGGGACAGGGGGCGTAGTGAGCAGTTCTTC. Amino acid sequence: CASSNRDRGRSEQFF.

The chain has TRBV24-1 and TRBJ2-4; no clear D. The CDR3 runs to 15 residues. V lost 4 bases and J lost 0, with 9 bases in between. CDR1 and CDR2 (germline): KGHDR, SFDVKD. The chain's CDR3 is CATSEGNLAKNIQYF. Written as DNA, the CDR3 is TGTGCCACCAGTGAAGGCAACCTAGCCAAAAACATTCAGTACTTC.

In this sample, this clonotype turned up once. V is TRBV20-1 and J is TRBJ1-1, with no clear D. Germline loops: CDR1 DFQATT, CDR2 SNEGSKA (reference sequence). The V end lost 0 bases, the J end lost 4 bases, and 15 bases lay between the germline ends. This CDR3 contains 15 residues. CDR3 residues: CSARDLKGSSTEAFF. In DNA form, the CDR3 reads TGCAGTGCTAGAGATCTTAAGGGATCGAGCACTGAAGCTTTCTTT.

The chain employs TRBV24-1 and TRBJ1-5; D ambiguous. V dropped 4 bases and J dropped 3 bases, with 15 bases sitting between them. The CDR3 spans 16 residues. The V gene's germline CDR1 is KGHDR and CDR2 SFDVKD. CDR3 sequence (DNA): TGTGCCACCAGTGACTCCCCCGCAGGAATCAATCAGCCCCAGCATTTT. As protein: CATSDSPAGINQPQHF.

The chain uses TRBV6-5 and TRBJ1-3; D is perhaps TRBD1 (5 bases). Between the trimmed V and J ends, which lost 7 bases and 2 bases, there was a span of 9 bases. CDR1 and CDR2 (germline): MNHEY, SVGAGI. This CDR3 spans 13 amino acids. The CDR3 coding sequence is TGTGCCAGCACTATCAGGGCTGGAAACACCATATATTTT. It codes for CASTIRAGNTIYF.

This rearrangement joins TRBV7-9 to TRBJ2-2, with 10 bases lining up with TRBD1. Germline V lookup: CDR1 SEHNR, CDR2 FQNEAQ (reference sequence). The junction had 7 bases not matched to a gene; V was cut back by 5 bases and J by 7 bases. The CDR3 is made up of 15 amino acids. The CDR3 here is CASSMATGGHGELFF. In nucleotides, the CDR3 is TGTGCCAGCAGCATGGCGACAGGGGGCCACGGGGAGCTGTTTTTT.

The table lists this clonotype with many counts. The chain carries TRBV6-5 and TRBJ1-5; D is perhaps TRBD1 (6 bases). This CDR3 is 13 amino acids long. Trimming removed 0 bases from V and 7 bases from J, with 7 bases in between. From germline, CDR1 is MNHEY and CDR2 SVGAGI. In DNA, the CDR3 is TGTGCCAGCAGTTACTCAAGGGGGCAGCCCCAGCATTTT. Its translation: CASSYSRGQPQHF.

Of note for this clonotype: The conserved final phenylalanine or tryptophan is absent from the CDR3, which likely points to a read error. V and J are TRBV5-4 and TRBJ2-1; TRBD2 is a possible D gene (5 bases). The CDR3 runs to 12 residues. The germline gives CDR1 SGHNT, CDR2 YYREEE (reference sequence). The V end lost 6 bases, the J end lost 10 bases, and 14 bases lay between the germline ends. The CDR3 DNA reads TGTGCCAGCAACTCGGGGTACGGCGAGCAGTTCTTA. Residues: CASNSGYGEQFL.

This clonotype was observed once. V gene TRBV15 combines with J gene TRBJ2-3; 9 bases align to TRBD2. Germline V CDR1 and CDR2: LNHNV, YYDKDF (reference sequence). V lost 3 bases, J lost 0 bases, and 7 bases stayed unmatched. This CDR3 is 17 amino acids long. CDR3 bases: TGTGCCACCAGCAGCCGCAGACTAGCGGAGAGCACAGATACGCAGTATTTT. Amino acid sequence: CATSSRRLAESTDTQYF.

This clonotype was counted between two and nine times. This sequence joins TRBV5-1 and TRBJ1-1; TRBD1 might be the D (6 bases). V was clipped by 0 bases and J by 4 bases, with 13 bases between them. Germline loops: CDR1 SGHRS, CDR2 YFSETQ. The CDR3 spans 15 residues. The CDR3, as DNA: TGCGCCAGCAGCTTGGCCTATGACAGGTCCACTGAAGCTTTCTTT. It codes for CASSLAYDRSTEAFF.

The sample holds a few counts of this clonotype. The V call is TRBV2, the J call TRBJ2-3; D is unclear. CDR3 length equals 11 residues. Per germline, CDR1 SNHLY and CDR2 FYNNEI. The germline V and J ends were trimmed by 8 bases and 6 bases, with 9 bases remaining between them. CDR3: CASERVDTQYF. CDR3 coding DNA: TGTGCCAGCGAAAGGGTGGATACGCAGTATTTT.

The chain joins TRBV19 to TRBJ2-5, with D possibly being TRBD1 (5 bases). V was clipped by 2 bases and J by 4 bases, with 11 bases between them. Germline loops: CDR1 LNHDA, CDR2 SQIVND (reference sequence). The CDR3 loop spans 14 amino acids. The CDR3 sequence is CASSIPGLRETQYF. Here the CDR3 DNA reads TGTGCCAGTAGTATACCAGGGCTCCGAGAGACCCAGTACTTC.

As regards this clonotype: In this CDR3 the conserved last residue, phenylalanine or tryptophan, is missing, so a read error is likely. It is unclear where the CDR3 begins or ends on the DNA, so no DNA is shown, and the CDR3 is as TCRdb lists it. The rearrangement links TRBV5-1 to TRBJ2-5; no check of the table's D call, TRBD2, against the DNA was made. Ends included, the CDR3 has 10 residues. Germline loops: CDR1 SGHRS, CDR2 YFSETQ. The CDR3: CASSFGTTNT.

This clonotype was recorded only once. This sequence joins TRBV7-9 and TRBJ1-1; tentatively, D is TRBD1 (6 bases). Germline-derived CDR1 and CDR2 are SEHNR and FQNEAQ (reference sequence). CDR3 size: 14 residues. V dropped 4 bases and J dropped 1 base, with 10 bases sitting between them. CDR3 residues: CASSSRGGNTEAFF. CDR3 nucleotide sequence: TGTGCCAGCAGCTCCAGGGGTGGGAACACTGAAGCTTTCTTT.

The V and J genes are TRBV2 and TRBJ2-2; D remains unclear. Trimming took off 2 bases at V and 3 bases at J, with 10 bases between the two ends. CDR3 length: 15 amino acids. CDR1 SNHLY and CDR2 FYNNEI come from the germline V gene. The CDR3 is CASSESGLHTGELFF. The CDR3 coding sequence is TGTGCCAGCAGTGAATCCGGGCTCCACACCGGGGAGCTGTTTTTT. The whole variable domain, filled in from reference TRBV2 and TRBJ2-2, reads EPEVTQTPSHQVTQMGQEVILRCVPISNHLYFYWYRQILGQKVEFLVSFYNNEISEKSEIFDDQFSVERPDGSNFTLKIRSTKLEDSAMYFCASSESGLHTGELFFGEGSRLTVL.

V gene TRBV5-6 combines with J gene TRBJ2-7; the match to TRBD1 covers 8 bases. The CDR3 extends over 15 amino acids. V trimming: 2 bases; J trimming: 2 bases; junction bases outside the gene matches: 6. Germline CDR1 and CDR2: SGHDT and YYEEEE. CDR3: CASSLGDRRTYEQYF. The CDR3 nucleotides are TGTGCCAGCAGCTTAGGGGACAGGAGAACCTACGAGCAGTACTTC.